The 30 T cell receptor beta chains in this list originate from one sample, sequenced in a study of T cells in Graves' hyperthyroidism and ophthalmopathy. TCR beta CDR3 regions were amplified from RNA transcripts. An initial round of RT-PCR targeting the TCR CDR3 relied on the HTBI primer set. Using its own MiXCR run on the multiplex PCR reads, TCRdb lists one record per CDR3 protein. Among about 840,000 distinct CDR3 sequences listed, roughly 37% were seen once. Sequencing was performed on blood. These TCRs come from a man younger than 30 with Graves' hyperthyroidism.

The chain links TRBV2 to TRBJ1-1, with D unresolved. Trimming took off 7 bases at V and 4 bases at J, with 19 bases between the two ends. CDR3 length: 15 residues. In germline, CDR1 is SNHLY, CDR2 FYNNEI. The CDR3 here is CASTPRRVLGTEAFF. Written as DNA, the CDR3 is TGTGCCAGCACCCCCCGGCGGGTTTTGGGCACTGAAGCTTTCTTT.

On this clonotype: A much larger clone is a single base away; this may be a read error. The J gene is TRBJ2-7, the V gene TRBV20-1, with 8 bases fitting TRBD1. V trimming: 5 bases; J trimming: 3 bases; junction bases outside the gene matches: 3. CDR3 length: 12 amino acids. Germline V gives CDR1 DFQATT, CDR2 SNEGSKA (reference sequence). CDR3 bases: TGCAGTGCTCAGGACAGGGTCTACGAGCAGTACTTC. Its translation is CSAQDRVYEQYF.

The V gene is TRBV12-3 or TRBV12-4, the J gene TRBJ1-5, with D possibly being TRBD1 (5 bases). CDR3 length: 14 residues. The ends were cut back, 3 bases at V and 9 bases at J, with 15 bases in the middle. CDR3 coding DNA: TGTGCCAGCAGTTTGAGGGGAAACCTTGCGCCCCAGCATTTT. Protein product: CASSLRGNLAPQHF.

The chain joins TRBV4-1 to TRBJ1-2, with 9 bases that match TRBD1. This CDR3 is 16 amino acids long. From germline, CDR1 is MGHRA and CDR2 YSYEKL. With V trimmed by 6 bases and J by 5 bases, 13 bases remained unmatched. CDR3 sequence: CASSPRMGTGYYGYTF. In nucleotides, the CDR3 is TGCGCCAGCAGTCCAAGAATGGGGACAGGGTATTATGGCTACACCTTC.

Of note for this clonotype: Germline and junction disagree at one end, which may indicate a read error. The V gene is TRBV7-6, the J gene TRBJ1-1; no clear D gene. Germline-derived CDR1 and CDR2 are SGHVS and FNYEAQ. The CDR3 has 18 amino acids. The CDR3 region has the DNA TGTGCCGGCAGCTTTAGGCCTTTCGTCCGACTTATGAACACTGAAGCTTTCTTT. Protein product: CAGSFRPFVRLMNTEAFF.

The chain is built from TRBV6-5 and TRBJ1-1, with D unresolved. Trimming stripped 3 bases from V and 4 bases from J, with 6 bases between. Germline V gene lookup returns CDR1 MNHEY and CDR2 SVGAGI. This CDR3 spans 12 amino acids. CDR3 DNA: TGTGCCAGCAGTTATGGCAGCACTGAAGCTTTCTTT. This sequence encodes CASSYGSTEAFF.

This chain connects TRBV7-2 to TRBJ2-5; no definite D call. V shed 6 bases and J shed 5 bases, with 25 bases lying between them. In germline, CDR1 is SGHTA, CDR2 FQGNSA. The CDR3 spans 17 residues. The CDR3 region is CASSFKPAAPHRETQYF. The CDR3 region has the DNA TGTGCCAGCAGTTTTAAACCGGCCGCTCCCCACCGGGAGACCCAGTACTTC.

V is TRBV20-1 and J is TRBJ2-5; possible D gene TRBD2, 6 bases. The germline V gene encodes CDR1 DFQATT and CDR2 SNEGSKA (reference sequence). V was pared by 4 bases and J by 3 bases, with 12 bases between. CDR3 length: 13 residues. CDR3 sequence reads: CSAIGTEKETQYF. Written as DNA, the CDR3 is TGCAGTGCTATCGGGACTGAGAAAGAGACCCAGTACTTC.

With respect to this clonotype: A read error is possible here, since a much larger clone lies one base away. The chain is built from TRBV10-3 and TRBJ1-1; possibly TRBD1 for D (5 bases). V lost 8 bases to trimming and J lost 6 bases, with 16 bases between them. The CDR3 extends over 13 amino acids. Germline CDR1 and CDR2: ENHRY and SYGVKD. The CDR3: CAIGRGDYPEAFF. CDR3 DNA: TGTGCCATCGGCCGAGGGGATTATCCTGAAGCTTTCTTT.

Many counts were recorded for this clonotype. The chain couples TRBV7-8 to TRBJ1-5; D remains unclear. Germline CDR1 is SGHVS and CDR2 is FQNEAQ. There are 16 residues in the CDR3. The V gene lost 2 bases and the J gene lost 0 bases, with 11 bases spanning the gap. CDR3 loop: CASSLRAGDSNQPQHF. The CDR3 DNA sequence: TGTGCCAGCAGCTTAAGGGCAGGAGATAGCAATCAGCCCCAGCATTTT.

This clonotype was seen a few times. V is TRBV4-1 and J is TRBJ1-6, with D possibly TRBD1 on 5 matching bases. The germline V and J ends were trimmed by 2 bases and 11 bases, with 19 bases remaining between them. The germline gives CDR1 MGHRA, CDR2 YSYEKL. This CDR3 has 16 residues. The CDR3 bases are TGCGCCAGCAGCCAAATCGGGACCACGAGACATCCACCCCTCCACTTT. It codes for CASSQIGTTRHPPLHF.

The V call is TRBV4-2, the J call TRBJ1-1; 7 bases align to TRBD1. V shed 5 bases, J shed 5 bases, and the junction held 2 bases outside the gene matches. The CDR3 has 12 amino acids. CDR1 LGHNA and CDR2 YNFKEQ come from the germline V gene. The CDR3 protein is CASSKDRTEAFF. CDR3 coding DNA: TGTGCCAGCAGCAAGGACAGGACTGAAGCTTTCTTT.

The chain carries TRBV5-1 and TRBJ1-4, with unresolved D. Trimming removed 4 bases from V and 0 bases from J, with 13 bases in between. CDR1 is SGHRS, CDR2 YFSETQ, per germline. The CDR3 is 16 residues long. CDR3 loop: CASSPGNFATNEKLFF. For the CDR3, the DNA is TGCGCCAGCAGCCCGGGCAATTTTGCAACTAATGAAAAACTGTTTTTT.

The V call is TRBV10-3, the J call TRBJ2-5; the match to TRBD1 covers 7 bases. The length of the CDR3 is 17 residues. V trimming: 3 bases; J trimming: 1 base; junction bases outside the gene matches: 11. The germline CDR1 and CDR2 sequences are ENHRY and SYGVKD. For the CDR3, the DNA is TGTGCCATCAGTGAAGGACGGGGACAGACCATCCAAGAGACCCAGTACTTC. Its translation is CAISEGRGQTIQETQYF.

J is TRBJ2-7 and V is TRBV2; 13 bases are a match to TRBD2. There are 18 residues in the CDR3. V was pared by 5 bases and J by 6 bases, with 16 bases of the junction left unmatched. Germline loops: CDR1 SNHLY, CDR2 FYNNEI. CDR3 residues: CASSKGLAGAFGVGEQYF. The CDR3 DNA reads as TGTGCCAGCAGTAAAGGACTAGCGGGAGCGTTCGGGGTCGGCGAGCAGTACTTC.

CDR3: CASRPTGGVWNYGYTF. DNA of the CDR3: TGTGCCAGTAGACCGACAGGGGGGGTCTGGAACTATGGCTACACCTTC. V is TRBV19 and J is TRBJ1-2; 9 positions match TRBD1. Germline V CDR1 and CDR2: LNHDA, SQIVND (reference sequence). V lost 6 bases, J lost 2 bases, and 10 bases stayed unmatched. The CDR3 is made up of 16 amino acids. The full variable domain, in which reference TRBV19 and TRBJ1-2 provide the parts outside the CDR3, is DGGITQSPKYLFRKEGQNVTLSCEQNLNHDAMYWYRQDPGQGLRLIYYSQIVNDFQKGDIAEGYSVSREKKESFPLTVTSAQKNPTAFYLCASRPTGGVWNYGYTFGSGTRLTVV.

The count of this clonotype is one. The V gene is TRBV10-3, the J gene TRBJ2-7; the D gene is possibly TRBD2 (6 bases). The CDR3 has 14 residues. The germline CDR1 and CDR2 sequences are ENHRY and SYGVKD. The germline V and J ends were trimmed by 3 bases and 2 bases, with 11 bases remaining between them. The CDR3 nucleotides are TGTGCCATCAGTGAAGGAGGAGGGGCCTACGAGCAGTACTTC. Protein sequence: CAISEGGGAYEQYF.

The V call is TRBV14, the J call TRBJ1-2; perhaps TRBD1 as D (6 bases). Per the germline V gene, CDR1 is SGHDN and CDR2 is FVKESK. CDR3 length equals 17 residues. The germline V and J ends were trimmed by 0 bases and 8 bases, with 22 bases remaining between them. Here the CDR3 reads CASSQDLSGDLFLGYTF. DNA for the CDR3: TGTGCCAGCAGCCAAGATCTATCAGGGGATTTATTTTTGGGCTACACCTTC.

This chain connects TRBV15 to TRBJ1-5; D perhaps matches TRBD1 (6 bases). The CDR3 loop spans 12 amino acids. The germline gives CDR1 LNHNV, CDR2 YYDKDF (reference sequence). Trimming removed 8 bases at V and 8 bases at J, with 13 bases between. CDR3 DNA: TGTGCCACCGGGGGAGGGGGGGAGCCCCAGCATTTT. This codes for CATGGGGEPQHF.

This clonotype has only a few counts. V is TRBV11-2 and J is TRBJ2-2, with TRBD2 matching 10 bases. This CDR3 is 16 amino acids long. The germline V gene encodes CDR1 SGHAT and CDR2 FQNNGV. V shed 0 bases and J 4 bases; nucleotides not matched to a gene: 2. CDR3 loop: CASSLELAGPTGELFF. CDR3 nucleotides: TGTGCCAGCAGCTTAGAACTAGCGGGACCCACCGGGGAGCTGTTTTTT.

This clonotype was observed a few times. The rearrangement links TRBV2 to TRBJ1-1, with D possibly matching TRBD1 (5 bases). The CDR3 length is 13 residues. Trimming cost V 8 bases and J 2 bases, with 12 bases left between them. Germline V CDR1 and CDR2: SNHLY, FYNNEI. CDR3 coding DNA: TGTGCCAGCTCTCGGGGCTTTAACACTGAAGCTTTCTTT. The encoded protein is CASSRGFNTEAFF.

This clonotype has a handful of counts. The genes are TRBV12-3 or TRBV12-4 and TRBJ2-7; D is ambiguous. V lost 3 bases and J 2 bases, leaving 8 bases between the germline ends. This CDR3 spans 13 amino acids. CDR3 bases: TGTGCCAGCAGTTTGAGGTACCCCTACGAGCAGTACTTC. Translated, it gives CASSLRYPYEQYF.

The sample holds many counts of this clonotype. The CDR3 coding sequence is TGTGCCAGCAGCTTGTTGCCAGACGTCACTGAAGCTTTCTTT. The encoded protein is CASSLLPDVTEAFF. This chain uses TRBV7-9 with TRBJ1-1; no definite D call. This CDR3 comprises 14 residues. With 3 bases removed from V and 4 bases from J, the gap between germline ends came to 12 bases. CDR1 and CDR2 from the germline V gene are SEHNR and FQNEAQ (reference sequence).

The chain carries TRBV25-1 and TRBJ2-7; D tentatively reads TRBD1 or TRBD2 (5 bases each). CDR3 length equals 13 residues. V shed 8 bases and J shed 9 bases, with 20 bases lying between them. The germline gives CDR1 MGHDK, CDR2 SYGVNS. The CDR3 protein is CASPGPTALAQYF. CDR3 DNA: TGTGCCAGCCCTGGGCCGACAGCTCTAGCGCAGTACTTC.

This clonotype showed up just a few times. J is TRBJ2-5 and V is TRBV5-6, with a weak D call TRBD2 (5 bases). Trimming shortened V by 4 bases and J by 4 bases, and 17 bases separated the two germline ends. CDR3 length equals 15 residues. CDR1 and CDR2 (germline): SGHDT, YYEEEE. CDR3 sequence reads: CASSPGVRERETQYF. The CDR3 DNA sequence: TGTGCCAGCAGCCCCGGGGTGAGGGAACGAGAGACCCAGTACTTC. The entire variable domain, with the rest obtained from reference TRBV5-6 and TRBJ2-5, is as follows: DAGVTQSPTHLIKTRGQQVTLRCSPKSGHDTVSWYQQALGQGPQFIFQYYEEEERQRGNFPDRFSGHQFPNYSSELNVNALLLGDSALYLCASSPGVRERETQYFGPGTRLLVL.

This clonotype was counted between two and nine times. The gene calls are TRBV6-1 and TRBJ1-1; TRBD1 matches 8 bases. The germline V gene has CDR1 MNHNS and CDR2 SASEGT. Germline trimming cut 5 bases from V and 3 bases from J; bases unmatched to any gene: 5. The CDR3 totals 14 residues. DNA for the CDR3: TGTGCCAGCAGTTACGAGGACAGGGACACTGAAGCTTTCTTT. This sequence encodes CASSYEDRDTEAFF.

The chain combines TRBV29-1 with TRBJ1-1; tentatively, D is TRBD1 (5 bases). Germline assignment: CDR1 SQVTM and CDR2 ANQGSEA. V dropped 7 bases and J dropped 6 bases, with 12 bases sitting between them. The CDR3 has 11 residues. In DNA, the CDR3 is TGCAGCGCAACAGGACGGGCTGAAGCTTTCTTT. Encoded protein: CSATGRAEAFF.

V gene TRBV9 combines with J gene TRBJ1-1; D is perhaps TRBD1 (5 bases). The CDR3 consists of 16 residues. V lost 4 bases, J lost 1 base, and 17 bases lay in between. Germline assignment: CDR1 SGDLS and CDR2 YYNGEE. CDR3 protein: CASSKGTGNPNTEAFF. DNA of the CDR3: TGTGCCAGCAGCAAAGGGACGGGTAATCCGAACACTGAAGCTTTCTTT.

This clonotype was seen a single time. V is TRBV7-9 and J is TRBJ2-5; 8 nucleotides agree with TRBD2. CDR1 and CDR2 from the germline V gene are SEHNR and FQNEAQ (reference sequence). The CDR3 totals 16 residues. J was trimmed by 1 base and V by 4 bases; bases with no gene match: 8. The chain's CDR3 is CASSSLGSGVQETQYF. The CDR3 DNA sequence: TGTGCCAGCAGCTCGCTGGGTAGCGGGGTCCAAGAGACCCAGTACTTC.

The chain links TRBV6-5 to TRBJ1-2; D is unresolved. The CDR3 runs 13 residues. Germline CDR1 reads MNHEY; CDR2 reads SVGAGI. Trimming removed 5 bases from V and 8 bases from J, with 15 bases in between. The CDR3, as DNA: TGTGCCAGCAGTGCACCGGTAGGCTCCGGCTACACCTTC. Its translation is CASSAPVGSGYTF.